Listed below are T cell receptor beta chains from one sample, sequenced in a study of T cells in Graves' hyperthyroidism and ophthalmopathy. TCRdb re-analysed the multiplex PCR reads in MiXCR, keeping a single row per CDR3 protein. The table includes 490,000 or so distinct CDR3 sequences, 22% detected once. What was sequenced was blood. The receptors were gathered from a woman in her sixties or seventies with Graves' ophthalmopathy. CDR3s include the opening cysteine and the closing phenylalanine or tryptophan. The order of the fields is J gene, V gene, clone size, D gene, CDR3 DNA, CDR3 protein. A D gene is named only where the DNA matches it firmly. Where a row states a size, it is once, few, many or the class of an expanded clone; other rows omit it.

J gene: TRBJ2-2
V gene: TRBV7-6
clone size: .
D gene: TRBD2
CDR3 DNA: TGTGCCAGCAGCGCCCCCTCGGGACTAGCGGGAAAGGGGGAGCTGTTTTTT
CDR3 protein: CASSAPSGLAGKGELFF

J gene: TRBJ2-7
V gene: TRBV3-1
clone size: .
D gene: .
CDR3 DNA: TGTGCCAGCAGTCACATCTACGAGCAGTACTTC
CDR3 protein: CASSHIYEQYF

J gene: TRBJ1-1
V gene: TRBV10-3
clone size: many
D gene: .
CDR3 DNA: TGTGCCATCAGGAAGCGGACGGACAGCACTGAAGCTTTCTTT
CDR3 protein: CAIRKRTDSTEAFF

J gene: TRBJ1-2
V gene: TRBV10-2
clone size: .
D gene: .
CDR3 DNA: TGCGCCAGCTATCACTTTCAGGGGAGGGGTGGCTACACCTTC
CDR3 protein: CASYHFQGRGGYTF

J gene: TRBJ2-7
V gene: TRBV25-1
clone size: few
D gene: TRBD1
CDR3 DNA: TGTGCCAGCAGTACCCTGGGGGTCGGACAGGGTTACGAGCAGTACTTC
CDR3 protein: CASSTLGVGQGYEQYF

J gene: TRBJ1-1
V gene: TRBV11-1
clone size: many
D gene: .
CDR3 DNA: TGTGCCAGCAGCTTACGGTGGGCCACTGAAGCTTTCTTT
CDR3 protein: CASSLRWATEAFF

J gene: TRBJ2-7
V gene: TRBV2
clone size: few
D gene: .
CDR3 DNA: TGTGCCAGCACCCGGGGGGGGGGGACAGCGAGGGAGCAGTACTTC
CDR3 protein: CASTRGGGTAREQYF

J gene: TRBJ1-1
V gene: TRBV5-1
clone size: many
D gene: .
CDR3 DNA: TGCGCCAGCAGCCGGAACAAGAACACTGAAGCTTTCTTT
CDR3 protein: CASSRNKNTEAFF

J gene: TRBJ2-7
V gene: TRBV11-2
clone size: .
D gene: .
CDR3 DNA: TGTGCCAGCAGCTCCTATACAGGGCGCTTGACCTACGAGCAGTACTTC
CDR3 protein: CASSSYTGRLTYEQYF

J gene: TRBJ1-2
V gene: TRBV11-2
clone size: many
D gene: .
CDR3 DNA: TGTGCCAGCAGCCCCCCCTACACCTTC
CDR3 protein: CASSPPYTF

J gene: TRBJ1-2
V gene: TRBV30
clone size: few
D gene: .
CDR3 DNA: TGTGCCTGGAGTGTAGTGGGAGTCGGCTACACCTTC
CDR3 protein: CAWSVVGVGYTF

J gene: TRBJ2-3
V gene: TRBV19
clone size: few
D gene: TRBD2
CDR3 DNA: TGTGCCAGTAAGAATAGCGGGAGGGCCGGGGATACGCAGTATTTT
CDR3 protein: CASKNSGRAGDTQYF

J gene: TRBJ2-2
V gene: TRBV7-3
clone size: few
D gene: TRBD2
CDR3 DNA: TGTGCCAGCAGCTTAACAGCGGGAGGCACAAACACCGGGGAGCTGTTTTTT
CDR3 protein: CASSLTAGGTNTGELFF

J gene: TRBJ1-1
V gene: TRBV19
clone size: .
D gene: .
CDR3 DNA: TGTGCCAGTAGTATTGTCAGCCAGATGAACACTGAAGCTTTCTTT
CDR3 protein: CASSIVSQMNTEAFF

J gene: TRBJ2-2
V gene: TRBV11-3
clone size: .
D gene: TRBD1
CDR3 DNA: TGTGCCAGCAGCCTCGGGACAGTGGACACCGGGGAGCTGTTTTTT
CDR3 protein: CASSLGTVDTGELFF

J gene: TRBJ1-4
V gene: TRBV7-9
clone size: .
D gene: .
CDR3 DNA: TGTGCCAGCAGCTCACCTGCCTCAACTAATGAAAAACTGTTTTTT
CDR3 protein: CASSSPASTNEKLFF

J gene: TRBJ2-1
V gene: TRBV7-3
clone size: few
D gene: TRBD2
CDR3 DNA: TGTGCCAGCAGCGCCACTAGCGGGAGGGCCCTGTTCTTC
CDR3 protein: CASSATSGRALFF

J gene: TRBJ1-2
V gene: TRBV19
clone size: .
D gene: .
CDR3 DNA: TGTGCCAGTAGTGGTCGGTCCTATGGCTACACCTTC
CDR3 protein: CASSGRSYGYTF

J gene: TRBJ2-7
V gene: TRBV9
clone size: .
D gene: .
CDR3 DNA: TGTGCCAGCAGCTCCACAGGTGGGCCCTCCTACGAGCAGTACTTC
CDR3 protein: CASSSTGGPSYEQYF

J gene: TRBJ1-5
V gene: TRBV6-1
clone size: many
D gene: TRBD1
CDR3 DNA: TGTGCCAGCAGTGAGGGACAGGGATTGTTGGGCAATCAGCCCCAGCATTTT
CDR3 protein: CASSEGQGLLGNQPQHF

J gene: TRBJ2-5
V gene: TRBV20-1
clone size: many
D gene: .
CDR3 DNA: TGCAGTGCTAGAGCGGGATACAAAGAGACCCAGTACTTC
CDR3 protein: CSARAGYKETQYF